The 32 T cell receptor beta chains in this list originate from one sample, sequenced in a study of blood T cell repertoires in COVID-19. Sequencing was performed with immunoSEQ multiplex PCR; in TCRdb, only in-frame clones are kept and a portion is missing. Counted here are around 130,000 clones, almost 85% occurring once; the ten biggest clones make up approximately 1.5%. The specimen sequenced was peripheral blood. The receptors here all came from a man between 60 and 70 years old with acute or convalescent COVID-19.

The chain joins TRBV5-1 to TRBJ1-2; no reliable D call. In germline, CDR1 is SGHRS, CDR2 YFSETQ. Trimming took 1 base from V and 11 from J, leaving 15 bases between them. The CDR3 has 13 residues. The CDR3, as DNA: TGCGCCAGCAGCTTGTCCCGGCGGGAATCTTACACCTTC. Protein: CASSLSRRESYTF.

This chain connects TRBV7-3 to TRBJ1-6; D unclear. V was cut by 3 bases and J by 7 bases, with 7 bases left in between. Per the germline V gene, CDR1 is SGHTA and CDR2 is FQGTGA. There are 13 residues in the CDR3. The CDR3 protein is CASSFQENSPLHF. As DNA, the CDR3 is TGTGCCAGCAGCTTTCAGGAAAATTCACCCCTCCACTTT.

V gene TRBV28 combines with J gene TRBJ1-1; 9 bases match TRBD1. CDR3 length: 15 amino acids. CDR1 is MDHEN, CDR2 SYDVKM, per germline. The J segment lost 11 bases and the V segment lost 8 bases, leaving 18 bases of the junction unmatched. CDR3: CASSLSTTGGEDAFF. In nucleotides, the CDR3 is TGTGCCAGCTCACTATCAACAACAGGGGGCGAAGATGCTTTCTTT.

This sequence joins TRBV5-1 and TRBJ1-2; 8 positions agree with TRBD1. V gave up 4 bases and J gave up 1 base; unmatched junction bases: 6. The CDR3 runs to 15 residues. Germline lookup yields CDR1 SGHRS and CDR2 YFSETQ. The DNA of the CDR3 is TGCGCCAGCAGCCCGTCGACAGGGGTTAACTATGGCTACACCTTC. As protein: CASSPSTGVNYGYTF.

The gene calls are TRBV10-2 and TRBJ1-3, with D unresolved. The V and J ends lost 2 bases and 0 bases respectively, with 11 bases between them. The germline V gene has CDR1 WSHSY and CDR2 SAAADI. This CDR3 is built from 16 residues. CDR3 in DNA: TGCGCCAGCAGTGAGGGGCGGGGAAGCTCTGGAAACACCATATATTTT. Translation gives CASSEGRGSSGNTIYF.

J is TRBJ2-2 and V is TRBV6-6; 10 nucleotides match TRBD2. The J segment lost 7 bases and the V segment lost 5 bases, leaving 10 bases of the junction unmatched. CDR1 is MNHNY, CDR2 SVGAGI, per germline (reference sequence). The CDR3 has 16 residues. The CDR3 spells CASSPRLAGSLGELFF. The CDR3 region has the DNA TGTGCCAGCAGTCCCCGACTAGCGGGTTCTCTCGGGGAGCTGTTTTTT.

The rearrangement joins TRBV9 to TRBJ2-2; the match to TRBD1 covers 8 bases. J was trimmed by 3 bases and V by 6 bases; bases with no gene match: 10. In germline, CDR1 is SGDLS, CDR2 YYNGEE. The length of the CDR3 is 16 residues. The chain's CDR3 is CASTSGGALDTGELFF. Written as DNA, the CDR3 is TGTGCCAGCACCTCAGGGGGCGCTTTGGACACCGGGGAGCTGTTTTTT. Supplemented by reference TRBV9 and TRBJ2-2, the full variable domain reads DSGVTQTPKHLITATGQRVTLRCSPRSGDLSVYWYQQSLDQGLQFLIQYYNGEERAKGNILERFSAQQFPDLHSELNLSSLELGDSALYFCASTSGGALDTGELFFGEGSRLTVL.

The gene calls are TRBV30 and TRBJ2-2, with D possibly matching TRBD2 (5 bases). The CDR3 consists of 15 residues. V lost 0 bases to trimming and J lost 1 base, with 9 bases between them. Per germline, CDR1 GTSNPN and CDR2 SVGIG (reference sequence). Here the CDR3 reads CAWSVLGMNTGELFF. CDR3 nucleotides: TGTGCCTGGAGTGTGCTCGGGATGAACACCGGGGAGCTGTTTTTT. Complete variable domain (other parts from reference TRBV30 and TRBJ2-2): SQTIHQWPATLVQPVGSPLSLECTVEGTSNPNLYWYRQAAGRGLQLLFYSVGIGQISSEVPQNLSASRPQDRQFILSSKKLLLSDSGFYLCAWSVLGMNTGELFFGEGSRLTVL.

The rearrangement uses TRBV19 and TRBJ1-6; the match to TRBD1 covers 7 bases. The V gene end was trimmed by 3 bases and the J gene end by 5 bases; junction bases not matched to a gene: 7. Germline V lookup: CDR1 LNHDA, CDR2 SQIVND (reference sequence). This CDR3 has 16 residues. The CDR3 loop is CASSIVWDRNNSPLHF. The DNA of the CDR3 is TGTGCCAGTAGTATTGTCTGGGACAGAAATAATTCACCCCTCCACTTT.

The genes are TRBV19 and TRBJ1-4; 7 positions agree with TRBD1. The CDR3 totals 15 residues. Germline values: CDR1 LNHDA, CDR2 SQIVND (reference sequence). Germline trimming cut 7 bases from V and 4 bases from J; bases unmatched to any gene: 9. The CDR3 nucleotides read TGTGCCAGTACCATGGGACAGAGTCATAATGAAAAACTGTTTTTT. It is translated as CASTMGQSHNEKLFF. Based on the CDR3 plus reference TRBV19 and TRBJ1-4, the full variable domain is DGGITQSPKYLFRKEGQNVTLSCEQNLNHDAMYWYRQDPGQGLRLIYYSQIVNDFQKGDIAEGYSVSREKKESFPLTVTSAQKNPTAFYLCASTMGQSHNEKLFFGSGTQLSVL.

The V call is TRBV4-2, the J call TRBJ1-1; no reliable D call. The CDR3 length is 12 residues. The V end lost 3 bases, the J end lost 11 bases, and 13 bases lay between the germline ends. In germline, CDR1 is LGHNA, CDR2 YNFKEQ. For the CDR3, the DNA is TGTGCCAGCAGCCAGCAGACTTCTAGGGCTTTCTTT. As protein: CASSQQTSRAFF.

The V gene is TRBV5-4, the J gene TRBJ1-4, with 7 bases matching TRBD1. The CDR3 sequence is 15 residues long. Trimming removed 5 bases from V and 0 bases from J; junction bases left unmatched: 4. CDR1 SGHNT and CDR2 YYREEE come from the germline V gene (reference sequence). The CDR3 spells CASSRDSATNEKLFF. CDR3 nucleotide sequence: TGTGCCAGCAGTAGGGACAGTGCAACTAATGAAAAACTGTTTTTT.

Written as DNA, the CDR3 is TGTGCCAGCAGCGACAGGGATCGAGGCTACACCTTC. As protein: CASSDRDRGYTF. The chain combines TRBV6-5 with TRBJ1-2, with 7 bases that match TRBD1. Germline CDR1 MNHEY, CDR2 SVGAGI. The CDR3 has 12 residues. The junction had 6 bases not matched to a gene; V was cut back by 6 bases and J by 8 bases.

This clone has only one observation. The genes are TRBV5-6 and TRBJ1-2; 7 bases agree with TRBD1. Germline trimming cut 6 bases from V and 4 bases from J; bases unmatched to any gene: 9. This CDR3 is 14 amino acids long. Germline lookup yields CDR1 SGHDT and CDR2 YYEEEE. The CDR3 loop is CASTQPGTAYGYTF. The CDR3, as DNA: TGTGCCAGCACACAGCCCGGGACAGCCTATGGCTACACCTTC.

V gene TRBV19 combines with J gene TRBJ1-2, with 8 bases that match TRBD1. The ends lost 7 bases at V and 3 bases at J; junction bases unmatched: 10. This CDR3 comprises 15 residues. CDR1 and CDR2 from the germline V gene are LNHDA and SQIVND (reference sequence). CDR3 DNA sequence: TGTGCCAGTACCTATAGGCGGGACAGGTACTATGGCTACACCTTC. It codes for CASTYRRDRYYGYTF.

The rearrangement links TRBV3-1 (or the pseudogene TRBV3-2) to TRBJ1-1; D is unclear. The CDR3 length is 13 residues. Trimming took off 1 base at V and 5 bases at J, with 8 bases between the two ends. Per germline, CDR1 LGHDT and CDR2 YNNKEL (reference sequence). The CDR3 protein is CASSQVIETEAFF. The CDR3 DNA reads TGTGCCAGCAGCCAAGTAATAGAGACTGAAGCTTTCTTT.

The chain recombines TRBV30 with TRBJ2-7; D gene unclear. Germline V gene data show CDR1 as GTSNPN and CDR2 as SVGIG (reference sequence). CDR3 length: 13 amino acids. With 0 bases removed from V and 3 bases from J, the gap between germline ends came to 9 bases. CDR3 sequence reads: CAWSVDLGYEQYF. The CDR3 DNA sequence: TGTGCCTGGAGTGTAGACTTGGGCTACGAGCAGTACTTC.

The rearrangement joins TRBV7-9 to TRBJ1-2, with 10 bases identical to TRBD1. J lost 0 bases, V lost 1 base, and 8 bases had no gene match. Germline lookup yields CDR1 SEHNR and CDR2 FQNEAQ (reference sequence). This CDR3 contains 18 residues. This CDR3 reads CASSLVLGQGYANYGYTF. In nucleotides, the CDR3 is TGTGCCAGCAGCTTAGTCCTGGGACAGGGGTATGCTAACTATGGCTACACCTTC.

V and J are TRBV9 and TRBJ1-3; tentatively, D is TRBD1 (6 bases). The V gene lost 1 base and the J gene lost 4 bases, with 15 bases spanning the gap. The CDR3 has 16 amino acids. Per the germline V gene, CDR1 is SGDLS and CDR2 is YYNGEE. CDR3: CASSVNPGVDGNTIYF. DNA for the CDR3: TGTGCCAGCAGCGTAAACCCAGGGGTAGACGGAAACACCATATATTTT.

This clone was counted a few times. This chain joins TRBV7-8 and TRBJ1-2; 10 bases are a match to TRBD1. The CDR3 is 16 amino acids. Germline V gene data show CDR1 as SGHVS and CDR2 as FQNEAQ. The V segment lost 2 bases and the J segment 2 bases; nucleotides outside the gene matches: 5. The CDR3 DNA is TGTGCCAGCAGCTTAACCGGGACAGGGGAGAACTATGGCTACACCTTC. Its protein product is CASSLTGTGENYGYTF.

On this clone: This same CDR3 is encoded by further DNA sequences in the sample. The CDR3 DNA reads TGTGCCAGCAGCTTGTCCGTTAGCACAGATACGCAGTATTTT. Amino acids: CASSLSVSTDTQYF. The V and J genes are TRBV5-6 and TRBJ2-3, with D uncertain. This CDR3 region has 14 residues. The V end lost 1 base, the J end lost 0 bases, and 6 bases lay between the germline ends. Germline CDR1 and CDR2: SGHDT and YYEEEE.

V usage is TRBV6-5 and J usage is TRBJ2-1; no clear D. The V end was cut by 6 bases, the J end by 1 base, with 13 bases between. The CDR3 runs 15 residues. CDR1 and CDR2 (germline): MNHEY, SVGAGI. Here the CDR3 DNA reads TGTGCCAGCAGAAGGAGCGCCGAATCCTACAATGAGCAGTTCTTC. Its protein is CASRRSAESYNEQFF.

This clone was detected only a few times. The chain is built from TRBV6-6 and TRBJ2-2; 7 positions agree with TRBD2. Germline CDR1 is MNHNY and CDR2 is SVGAGI (reference sequence). V lost 8 bases, J lost 2 bases, and 2 bases stayed unmatched. The CDR3 length is 13 residues. The CDR3 spells CASRDYNTGELFF. Written as DNA, the CDR3 is TGTGCCAGCCGGGACTACAACACCGGGGAGCTGTTTTTT.

J is TRBJ2-1 and V is TRBV5-6; weak D call: TRBD1 (5 bases). V gave up 0 bases and J gave up 5 bases, with 9 bases separating them. CDR1 SGHDT and CDR2 YYEEEE come from the germline V gene. This CDR3 is 14 amino acids long. In nucleotides, the CDR3 is TGTGCCAGCAGCTTGGAGGCAGGGCACAATGAGCAGTTCTTC. This encodes CASSLEAGHNEQFF.

CDR3 sequence reads: CASNIVAGETQYF. For the CDR3, the DNA is TGTGCCAGCAATATAGTCGCGGGAGAGACCCAGTACTTC. V gene TRBV2 combines with J gene TRBJ2-5, with D maybe TRBD2 (5 bases). The CDR3 loop spans 13 amino acids. Per the germline V gene, CDR1 is SNHLY and CDR2 is FYNNEI. Trimming stripped 7 bases from V and 4 bases from J, with 13 bases between.

The V gene is TRBV15, the J gene TRBJ2-5; D remains unclear. V lost 3 bases and J 1 base, leaving 6 bases between the germline ends. This CDR3 contains 13 residues. CDR1 and CDR2 from the germline V gene are LNHNV and YYDKDF (reference sequence). The CDR3 DNA follows: TGTGCCACCAGCAGCCCGTCCCAAGAGACCCAGTACTTC. Its protein product is CATSSPSQETQYF.

The genes are TRBV18 and TRBJ2-7; the match to TRBD1 covers 12 bases. The CDR3 is made up of 15 amino acids. The germline CDR1 and CDR2 sequences are KGHSH and LQKENI. V shed 2 bases and J 3 bases; nucleotides not matched to a gene: 2. In DNA form, the CDR3 reads TGTGCCAGCTCACCAGGGACAGGGGGCTTCTACGAGCAGTACTTC. This translates into CASSPGTGGFYEQYF.

In this sample, this clone turned up a few times. The chain carries TRBV19 and TRBJ2-3; D may be TRBD1 (6 bases). V was pared by 4 bases and J by 6 bases, with 17 bases between. The length of the CDR3 is 15 residues. Germline-derived CDR1 and CDR2 are LNHDA and SQIVND (reference sequence). CDR3 loop: CASSRNRAEGDTQYF. The DNA of the CDR3 is TGTGCCAGTAGTAGGAACAGGGCCGAAGGTGATACGCAGTATTTT.

V and J are TRBV5-1 and TRBJ2-3; 14 nucleotides line up with TRBD2. In germline, CDR1 is SGHRS, CDR2 YFSETQ. The CDR3 totals 19 residues. V was clipped by 1 base and J by 0 bases; unmatched bases: 7. The CDR3 reads CASSLTGLAGDVSTDTQYF. CDR3 DNA sequence: TGCGCCAGCAGCTTGACGGGACTAGCGGGGGATGTTAGCACAGATACGCAGTATTTT.

This clone has just a few counts. The chain is built from TRBV2 and TRBJ2-7; D perhaps matches TRBD1 (6 bases). V gave up 2 bases and J gave up 3 bases, with 14 bases separating them. The CDR3 has 15 residues. CDR1 and CDR2 (germline): SNHLY, FYNNEI. For the CDR3, the DNA is TGTGCCAGCAGTGAAAGAGGCACAGGGTACTACGAGCAGTACTTC. It codes for CASSERGTGYYEQYF.

The chain combines TRBV6-6 with TRBJ1-1; D is uncertain. Deletions cut 2 bases from V and 8 bases from J, with 12 bases between. Looked up from germline, CDR1 is MNHNY and CDR2 is SVGAGI (reference sequence). This CDR3 region has 13 residues. The CDR3 here is CASSYTAWAEAFF. The DNA of the CDR3 is TGTGCCAGCAGTTACACCGCCTGGGCCGAAGCTTTCTTT.

The V call is TRBV19, the J call TRBJ2-1; TRBD2 matches at 15 bases. Germline trimming cut 5 bases from V and 1 base from J; bases unmatched to any gene: 6. Germline-derived CDR1 and CDR2 are LNHDA and SQIVND (reference sequence). The CDR3 consists of 18 residues. The CDR3 region has the DNA TGTGCCAGTAGTCCTGGGACTAGCGGGAGGCGATCCTACAATGAGCAGTTCTTC. Its protein product is CASSPGTSGRRSYNEQFF.